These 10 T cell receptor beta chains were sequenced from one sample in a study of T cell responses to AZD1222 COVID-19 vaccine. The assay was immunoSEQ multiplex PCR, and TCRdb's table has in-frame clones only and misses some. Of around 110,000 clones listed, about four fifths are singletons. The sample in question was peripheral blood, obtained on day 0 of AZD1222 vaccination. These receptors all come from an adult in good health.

The CDR3 DNA reads TGCGCCAGCAGCCAAGATAAGACTAGCGGCCCAGATACGCAGTATTTT. Amino acid sequence: CASSQDKTSGPDTQYF. The rearrangement links TRBV4-1 to TRBJ2-3; 9 nucleotides match TRBD2. The CDR3 totals 16 residues. The V and J ends lost 0 bases and 4 bases, in that order; junction bases with no gene match: 5. Per the germline V gene, CDR1 is MGHRA and CDR2 is YSYEKL.

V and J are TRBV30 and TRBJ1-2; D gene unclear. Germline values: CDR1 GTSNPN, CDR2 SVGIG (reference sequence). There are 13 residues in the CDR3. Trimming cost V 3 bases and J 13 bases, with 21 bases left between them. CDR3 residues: CAWSERPLTAGTF. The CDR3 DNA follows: TGTGCCTGGAGCGAGAGACCTCTGACGGCCGGCACCTTC.

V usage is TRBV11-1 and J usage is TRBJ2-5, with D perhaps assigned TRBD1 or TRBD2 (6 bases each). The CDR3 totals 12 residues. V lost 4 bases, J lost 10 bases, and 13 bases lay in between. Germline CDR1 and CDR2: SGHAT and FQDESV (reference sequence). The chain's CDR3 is CASSSGALGQYF. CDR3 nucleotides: TGTGCCAGCAGCTCGGGGGCTTTGGGCCAGTACTTC.

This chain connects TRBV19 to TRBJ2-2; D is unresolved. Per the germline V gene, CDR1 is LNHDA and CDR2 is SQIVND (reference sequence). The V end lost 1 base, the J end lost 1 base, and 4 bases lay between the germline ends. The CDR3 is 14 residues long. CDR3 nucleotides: TGTGCCAGTAGTATAGGACTGAACACCGGGGAGCTGTTTTTT. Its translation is CASSIGLNTGELFF. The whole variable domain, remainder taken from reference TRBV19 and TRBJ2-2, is DGGITQSPKYLFRKEGQNVTLSCEQNLNHDAMYWYRQDPGQGLRLIYYSQIVNDFQKGDIAEGYSVSREKKESFPLTVTSAQKNPTAFYLCASSIGLNTGELFFGEGSRLTVL.

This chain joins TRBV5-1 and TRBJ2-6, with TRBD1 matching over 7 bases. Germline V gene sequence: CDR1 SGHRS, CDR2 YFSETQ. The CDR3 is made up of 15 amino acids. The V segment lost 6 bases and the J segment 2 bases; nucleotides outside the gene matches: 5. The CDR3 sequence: CASTSQGAGANVLTF. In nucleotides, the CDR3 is TGCGCCAGCACGTCCCAGGGGGCTGGGGCCAACGTCCTGACTTTC.

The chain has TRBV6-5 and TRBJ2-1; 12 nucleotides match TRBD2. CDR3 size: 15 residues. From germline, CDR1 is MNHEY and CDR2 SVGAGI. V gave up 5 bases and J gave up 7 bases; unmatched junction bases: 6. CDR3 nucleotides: TGTGCCAGCAGTCCACTAGCGGGGGGAGGAAATGAGCAGTTCTTC. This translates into CASSPLAGGGNEQFF.

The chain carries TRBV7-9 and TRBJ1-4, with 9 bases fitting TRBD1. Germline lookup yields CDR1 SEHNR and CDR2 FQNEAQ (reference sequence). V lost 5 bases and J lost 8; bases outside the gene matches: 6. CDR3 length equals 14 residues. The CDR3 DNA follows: TGTGCCAGCAGCCGACAGGGGGGTGGGGAAAAACTGTTTTTT. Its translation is CASSRQGGGEKLFF.

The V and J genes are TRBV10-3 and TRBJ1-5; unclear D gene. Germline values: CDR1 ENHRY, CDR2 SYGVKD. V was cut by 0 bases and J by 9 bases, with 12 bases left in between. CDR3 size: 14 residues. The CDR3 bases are TGTGCCATCAGTGAGTCGGACCGGCAACGGCCCCAGCATTTT. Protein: CAISESDRQRPQHF.

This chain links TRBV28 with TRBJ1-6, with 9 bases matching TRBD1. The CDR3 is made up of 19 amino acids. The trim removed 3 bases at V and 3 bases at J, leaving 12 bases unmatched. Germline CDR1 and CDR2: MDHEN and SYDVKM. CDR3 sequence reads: CASSLEQGAVSRYNSPLHF. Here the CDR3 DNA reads TGTGCCAGCAGTTTGGAACAGGGGGCTGTGAGTCGCTATAATTCACCCCTCCACTTT.

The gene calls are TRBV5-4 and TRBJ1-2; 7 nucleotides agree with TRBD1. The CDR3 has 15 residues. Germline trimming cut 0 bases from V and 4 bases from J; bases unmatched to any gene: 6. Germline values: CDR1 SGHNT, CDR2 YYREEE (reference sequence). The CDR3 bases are TGTGCCAGCAGCTTGGACACAGGGGAGGGCTATGGCTACACCTTC. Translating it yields CASSLDTGEGYGYTF.